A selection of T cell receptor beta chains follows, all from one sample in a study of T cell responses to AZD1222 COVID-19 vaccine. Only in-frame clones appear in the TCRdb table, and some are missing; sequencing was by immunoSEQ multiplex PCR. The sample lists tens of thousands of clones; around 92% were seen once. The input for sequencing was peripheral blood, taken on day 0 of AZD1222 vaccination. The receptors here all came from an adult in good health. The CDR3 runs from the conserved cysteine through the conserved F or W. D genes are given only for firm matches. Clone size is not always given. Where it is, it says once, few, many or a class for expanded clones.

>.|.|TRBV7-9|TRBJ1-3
TGTGCCAGCAGCTTCCGGGACGGACGGGACACCATATATTTT
CASSFRDGRDTIYF
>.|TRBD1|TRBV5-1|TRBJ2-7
TGCGCCAGCAGCCCGGACCGGGACAGGTCTATAGACGAGCAGTACTTC
CASSPDRDRSIDEQYF
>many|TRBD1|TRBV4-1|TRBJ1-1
TGCGCCAGCAGCCACGGGACAGGTTTAGTTGTTTTCTTT
CASSHGTGLVVFF
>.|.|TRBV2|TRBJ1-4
TGTGCCAGCAGCGGGTACCGGCAAAATGAAAAACTGTTTTTT
CASSGYRQNEKLFF
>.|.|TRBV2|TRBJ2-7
TGTGCCAGCAGCCGTGGGACAGACAGGGAGGAGTACTTC
CASSRGTDREEYF
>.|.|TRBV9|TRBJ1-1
TGTGCCAGCAATGGTGGGGATGCATTCGGTGAAGCTTTCTTT
CASNGGDAFGEAFF
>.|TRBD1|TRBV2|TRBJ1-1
TGTGCCAGCAGTGCCCGGACAGGGGGGGACACTGAAGCTTTCTTT
CASSARTGGDTEAFF
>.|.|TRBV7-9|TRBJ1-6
TGTGCCAGCAGCACCCAAGGGGGAAGTAATTCACCCCTCCACTTT
CASSTQGGSNSPLHF
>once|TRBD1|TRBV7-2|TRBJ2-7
TGTGCCAGCAGCTACGAGACAGGGGGCCTTTTCCGGCAGTACTTC
CASSYETGGLFRQYF
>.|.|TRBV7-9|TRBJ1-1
TGTGCCAGCAGCGCCCGGCCAATGAACACTGAAGCTTTCTTT
CASSARPMNTEAFF
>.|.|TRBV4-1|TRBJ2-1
TGCGCCAGCAGCCAAGATGGGGGAATCTTTCGTCTGGCGCAGTTCTTC
CASSQDGGIFRLAQFF
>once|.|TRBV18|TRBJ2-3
TGTGCCAGCTCTCAGGTAGATACGCAGTATTTT
CASSQVDTQYF
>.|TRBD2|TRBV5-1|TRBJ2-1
TGCGCCAGCAGCTTGGTGAGCGGGAGGGCCTACAATGAGCAGTTCTTC
CASSLVSGRAYNEQFF
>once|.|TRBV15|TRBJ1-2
TGTGCCACCAGCCAACCGCGAATCTATGGCTACACCTTC
CATSQPRIYGYTF
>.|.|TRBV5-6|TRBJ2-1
TGTGCCAGCAGCTTGGGGAGCTACAATGAGCAGTTCTTC
CASSLGSYNEQFF
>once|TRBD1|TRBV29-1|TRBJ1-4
TGCAGCGCCGAGACAGGGGTTAGGGGGGAAAAACTGTTTTTT
CSAETGVRGEKLFF
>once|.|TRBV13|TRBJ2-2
TGTGCCAGCAGCTTAGCCCCCCGCACCGGGGAGCTGTTTTTT
CASSLAPRTGELFF
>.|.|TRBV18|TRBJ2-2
TGTGCCAGCTCAGCGACCGGGGCTTACACCGGGGAGCTGTTTTTT
CASSATGAYTGELFF
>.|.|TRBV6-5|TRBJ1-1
TGTGCCAGCAGTCCCAGGGGCGGAAGCACTGAAGCTTTCTTT
CASSPRGGSTEAFF
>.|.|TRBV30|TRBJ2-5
TGTGCCTGGGGGCTTCAAGAGACCCAGTACTTC
CAWGLQETQYF
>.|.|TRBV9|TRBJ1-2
TGTGCCAGCAGCGTAGCCGGAGGGACGGGCTATGGCTACACCTTC
CASSVAGGTGYGYTF
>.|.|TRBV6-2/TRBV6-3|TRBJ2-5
TGTGCCAGCAGTTACGTTTTCCAAGAGACCCAGTACTTC
CASSYVFQETQYF
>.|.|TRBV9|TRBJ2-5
TGTGCCAGCAGCGTAGGGGGTCGGCGGGGTCAAGAGACCCAGTACTTC
CASSVGGRRGQETQYF
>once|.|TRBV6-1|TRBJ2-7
TGTGCCAGCAGTGAATTGATGGGACTCCTCTCCTACGAGCAGTACTTC
CASSELMGLLSYEQYF
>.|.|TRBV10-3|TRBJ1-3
TGTGCCATCAGTGAGTCGAAAACGGCTGGAAACACCATATATTTT
CAISESKTAGNTIYF
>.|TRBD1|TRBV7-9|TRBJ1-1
TGTGCCAGCAGCTCACAGGGGGACACTGAAGCTTTCTTT
CASSSQGDTEAFF
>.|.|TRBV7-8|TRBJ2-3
TGTGCCAGCAGTCGGGACCGAAATACGCAGTATTTT
CASSRDRNTQYF
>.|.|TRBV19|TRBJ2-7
TGTGCCAGTCCTCAATGTGTCGGGCTCTACGAGCAGTACTTC
CASPQCVGLYEQYF
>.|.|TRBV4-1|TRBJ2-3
TGCGCCAGCAGCCAAGAAGGTGGGAGGGGGACAGATACGCAGTATTTT
CASSQEGGRGTDTQYF
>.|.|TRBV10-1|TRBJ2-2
TGCGCCAGCCAGGGGAACACCGGGGAGCTGTTTTTT
CASQGNTGELFF
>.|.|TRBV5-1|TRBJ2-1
TGCGCCAGCAGCTCTCTCGAGGAGGTCTCCTACAATGAGCAGTTCTTC
CASSSLEEVSYNEQFF
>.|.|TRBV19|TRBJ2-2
TGTGCCAGTAGTATTCAGGGGGGTGCCACCGGGGAGCTGTTTTTT
CASSIQGGATGELFF
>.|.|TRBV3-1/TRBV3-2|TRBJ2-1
TGTGCCAGCAGCCGCCGGGACGGCTTAAATGAGCAGTTCTTC
CASSRRDGLNEQFF
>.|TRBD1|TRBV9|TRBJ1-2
TGTGCCAGCAGCGTCACCACAGGGGGGCCTCCCTATGGCTACACCTTC
CASSVTTGGPPYGYTF
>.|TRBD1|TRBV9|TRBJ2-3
TGTGCCAGCAGCGTCTCCCCGGGACAGGGGGCACGCACAGATACGCAGTATTTT
CASSVSPGQGARTDTQYF
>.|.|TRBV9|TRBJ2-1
TGTGCCAGCAGCGTACGGGACCGTATCTTGTCCTACAATGAGCAGTTCTTC
CASSVRDRILSYNEQFF
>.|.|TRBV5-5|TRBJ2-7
TGTGCCAGCAGCAACCGGGACATATCCTACGAGCAGTACTTC
CASSNRDISYEQYF
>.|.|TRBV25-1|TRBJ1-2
TGTGCCAGCACCTGGGAAATGGGGCCCGGCAAGTTC
CASTWEMGPGKF
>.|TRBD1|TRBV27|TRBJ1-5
TGTGCCAGCAGTGATCCGGGACAGGGTTTGGTCCAGCATTTT
CASSDPGQGLVQHF
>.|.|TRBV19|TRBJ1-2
TGTGCCAGTAGTTTGACCCAATCTTATGGCTACACCTTC
CASSLTQSYGYTF
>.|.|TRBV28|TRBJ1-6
TGTGCCAGCAGTTTTACCAGCTATAATTCACCCCTCCACTTT
CASSFTSYNSPLHF
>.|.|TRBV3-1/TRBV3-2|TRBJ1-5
TGTGCCAGCAGCCCTCACCTCTTACAGGGCCAAGAGCCCCAGCATTTT
CASSPHLLQGQEPQHF
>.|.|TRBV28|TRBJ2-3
TGTGCCAGCAGTTTGCAGGGAAAATTGCGCACAGATACGCAGTATTTT
CASSLQGKLRTDTQYF
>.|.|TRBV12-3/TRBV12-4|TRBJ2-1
TGTGCCAGCGGGAGAGGGGATGAGCAGTTCTTC
CASGRGDEQFF